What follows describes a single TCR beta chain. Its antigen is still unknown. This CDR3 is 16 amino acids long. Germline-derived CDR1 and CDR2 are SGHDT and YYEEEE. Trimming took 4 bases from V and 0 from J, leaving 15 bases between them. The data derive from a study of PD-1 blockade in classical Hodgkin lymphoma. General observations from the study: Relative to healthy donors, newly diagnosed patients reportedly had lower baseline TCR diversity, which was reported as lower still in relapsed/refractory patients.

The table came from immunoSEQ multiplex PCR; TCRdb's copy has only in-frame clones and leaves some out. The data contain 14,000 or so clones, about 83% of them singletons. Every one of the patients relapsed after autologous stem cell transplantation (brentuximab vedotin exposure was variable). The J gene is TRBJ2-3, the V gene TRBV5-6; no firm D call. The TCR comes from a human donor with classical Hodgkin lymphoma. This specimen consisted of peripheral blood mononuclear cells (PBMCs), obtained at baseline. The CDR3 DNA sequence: TGTGCCAGCAGCCAAAGGCTTAGAAGTAGCACAGATACGCAGTATTTT. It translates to CASSQRLRSSTDTQYF.